The source of this T cell receptor beta chain is a study of PD-1 blockade in classical Hodgkin lymphoma. Each of the patients experienced relapse following autologous stem cell transplantation, and their brentuximab vedotin exposure differed. As regards this clone: Antigen specificity is unknown.

This CDR3 spans 13 amino acids. J gave up 3 bases and V 4 bases, and 4 bases lay outside the gene matches. CDR1 SGHTS and CDR2 YDEGEE come from the germline V gene. Profiled with immunoSEQ multiplex PCR; TCRdb holds only in-frame clones, not every one. The table shows 60,000 to 65,000 clones, with 70% to 90% occurring only once. Study-level points and caveats: For complete responders, baseline diversity was comparable to that of newly diagnosed patients. Initiation of nivolumab under 1 year after ASCT led to exclusion of patients. CD4+ TCR diversity, unlike CD8+, climbed significantly by C4D1.

The input for sequencing was peripheral blood mononuclear cells (PBMCs), taken at baseline. The chain is built from TRBV5-8 and TRBJ2-7, with 7 bases aligning to TRBD1. This receptor was identified in a human donor with classical Hodgkin lymphoma. The CDR3 reads CASSLTGVYEQYF. CDR3 sequence (DNA): TGTGCCAGCAGCCTCACAGGGGTCTACGAGCAGTACTTC.